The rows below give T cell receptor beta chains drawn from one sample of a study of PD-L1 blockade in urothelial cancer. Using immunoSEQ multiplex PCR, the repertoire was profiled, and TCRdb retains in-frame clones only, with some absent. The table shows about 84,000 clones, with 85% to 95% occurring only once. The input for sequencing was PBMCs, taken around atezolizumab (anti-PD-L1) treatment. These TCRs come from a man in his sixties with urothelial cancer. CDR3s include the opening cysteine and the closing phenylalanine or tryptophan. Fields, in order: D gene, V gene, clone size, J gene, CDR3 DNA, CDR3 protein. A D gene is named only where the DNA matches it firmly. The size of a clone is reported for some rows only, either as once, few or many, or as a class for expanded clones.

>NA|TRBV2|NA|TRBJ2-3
TGTGCCACCCGGGCCGACAGCTCCACAGATACGCAGTATTTT
CATRADSSTDTQYF
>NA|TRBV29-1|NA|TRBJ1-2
TGCAGCGTTGAAGATGGCAGTAAGGGCTACACCTTC
CSVEDGSKGYTF
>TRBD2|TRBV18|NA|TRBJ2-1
TGTGCCAGCTCACAGGTGGCGGGAGGCTACAATGAGCAGTTCTTC
CASSQVAGGYNEQFF
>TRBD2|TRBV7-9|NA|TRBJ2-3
TGTGCCAGCAGCTTAAGCGGGGGCACAGATACGCAGTATTTT
CASSLSGGTDTQYF
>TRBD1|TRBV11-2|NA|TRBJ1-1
TGTGCCACCTCCGGGACAGGGGACACTGAAGCTTTCTTT
CATSGTGDTEAFF
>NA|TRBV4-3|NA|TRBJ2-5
TGCGCCAGCAGCCCAGGTCCGGACAGAGAAGAGACCCAGTACTTC
CASSPGPDREETQYF
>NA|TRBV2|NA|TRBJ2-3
TGTGCCAGCAGTCCCCCGTGGGGAGCAGATACGCAGTATTTT
CASSPPWGADTQYF
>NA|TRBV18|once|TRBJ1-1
TGTGCCAGCTCACCCTATCAGGATCGCACTGAAGCTTTCTTT
CASSPYQDRTEAFF
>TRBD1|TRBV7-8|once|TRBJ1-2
TGTGCCAGCAGCCCCCGGACAGGGCGAAACTACACCTTC
CASSPRTGRNYTF
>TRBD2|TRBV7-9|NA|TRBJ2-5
TGTGCCAGCAGCTTAGCCGGTGGATCCGGGACTAAACAAGAGACCCAGTACTTC
CASSLAGGSGTKQETQYF
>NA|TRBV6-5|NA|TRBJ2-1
TGTGCCAGCAGTGCCACCAGGGGCTCCTACAATGAGCAGTTCTTC
CASSATRGSYNEQFF
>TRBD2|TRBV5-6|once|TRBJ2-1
TGTGCCAGCAGCCCGGGGTGGAGTAGCGGGGCCCACAATGAGCAGTTCTTC
CASSPGWSSGAHNEQFF
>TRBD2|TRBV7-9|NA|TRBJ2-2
TGTGCCAGCAGCTTGCCGACTAGCGGTACCGGGGAGCTGTTTTTT
CASSLPTSGTGELFF
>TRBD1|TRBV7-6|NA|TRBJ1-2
TGTGCCAGCGGACAGGGGAACTATGGCTACACCTTC
CASGQGNYGYTF
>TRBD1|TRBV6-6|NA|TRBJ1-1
TGTGCCAGCAGTCCCGGGACAGTGGAAGCTTTCTTT
CASSPGTVEAFF
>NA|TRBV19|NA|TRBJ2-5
TGTGCCAGTAGAGGGGGTGCGTGGGAGACCCAGTACTTC
CASRGGAWETQYF
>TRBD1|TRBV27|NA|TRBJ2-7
TGTGCCAGCAGTTTACCGGGACAGGGTGAGAACGAGCAGTACTTC
CASSLPGQGENEQYF
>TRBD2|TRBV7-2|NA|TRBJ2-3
TGTGCCAGCAGCTTAGCCGGGACTAGTTCCGATACGCAGTATTTT
CASSLAGTSSDTQYF
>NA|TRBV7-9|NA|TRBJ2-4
TGTGCCAGCAGCTTAGCAAGGGCAGGGGATATCAAAAACATTCAGTACTTC
CASSLARAGDIKNIQYF
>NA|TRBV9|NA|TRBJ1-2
TGTGCCAGCAGCGTACTGACAGCAAACTATGGCTACACCTTC
CASSVLTANYGYTF
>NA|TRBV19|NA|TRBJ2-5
TGTGCCACCTCGGGGGGCCCATGGGAGACCCAGTACTTC
CATSGGPWETQYF
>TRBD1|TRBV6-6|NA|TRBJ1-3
TGTGCCGGAAGGACAGGGGGCGTTGGAAACACCATATATTTT
CAGRTGGVGNTIYF
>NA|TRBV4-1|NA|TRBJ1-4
TGCGCCAGCAGCCAAGAAGCGACAGCAGGGAATGAAAAACTGTTTTTT
CASSQEATAGNEKLFF
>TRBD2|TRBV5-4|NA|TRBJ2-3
TGTGCCAGCAGCCCCGGACTAGCGGGGGGGGGCACAGATACGCAGTATTTT
CASSPGLAGGGTDTQYF
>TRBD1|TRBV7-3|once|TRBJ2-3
TGTGCCAGCAGTAGGACCGGGACAGGGGAGCCCACAGATACGCAGTATTTT
CASSRTGTGEPTDTQYF